A single sample gave rise to the 14 T cell receptor beta chains below, sequenced in a study of cytomegalovirus exposure and HLA in healthy donors. The PCR had 60 Vbeta and 13 Jbeta primers. Generated by immunoSEQ multiplex PCR, the TCRdb table keeps only in-frame clones and is missing some. The sample contains fewer than 90,000 clones, 81% of which appear only once. Sequencing used PBMCs. Source of these receptors: a human donor in good health.

The rearrangement links TRBV7-6 to TRBJ2-3; TRBD2 aligns across 12 bases. There are 16 residues in the CDR3. V was clipped by 5 bases and J by 1 base; unmatched bases: 4. The germline CDR1 and CDR2 sequences are SGHVS and FNYEAQ. The chain's CDR3 is CASSRWTSGGTDTQYF. Here the CDR3 DNA reads TGTGCCAGCAGCAGATGGACTAGCGGGGGCACAGATACGCAGTATTTT.

The gene calls are TRBV5-1 and TRBJ1-3; D is perhaps TRBD1 (5 bases). The CDR3 is made up of 15 amino acids. Germline V gives CDR1 SGHRS, CDR2 YFSETQ. V was pared by 2 bases and J by 0 bases, with 9 bases between. The DNA for the CDR3 is TGCGCCAGCAGCTTTACAGGCCTCTCTGGAAACACCATATATTTT. It codes for CASSFTGLSGNTIYF.

V gene TRBV5-1 combines with J gene TRBJ1-2; 7 bases match TRBD1. V lost 0 bases to trimming and J lost 6 bases; unmatched junction nucleotides: 5. Germline lookup yields CDR1 SGHRS and CDR2 YFSETQ. This CDR3 comprises 14 residues. The CDR3 DNA reads as TGCGCCAGCAGCTTGGGGCAGGGGACAGATGGCTACACCTTC. It specifies CASSLGQGTDGYTF. Filled out from reference TRBV5-1 and TRBJ1-2, the complete variable domain reads KAGVTQTPRYLIKTRGQQVTLSCSPISGHRSVSWYQQTPGQGLQFLFEYFSETQRNKGNFPGRFSGRQFSNSRSEMNVSTLELGDSALYLCASSLGQGTDGYTFGSGTRLTVV.

The genes are TRBV2 and TRBJ2-3; TRBD2 aligns across 11 bases. CDR1 and CDR2 from the germline V gene are SNHLY and FYNNEI. The CDR3 loop spans 17 amino acids. V shed 7 bases and J 1 base; nucleotides not matched to a gene: 10. CDR3 sequence reads: CASTSGGSLSRTDTQYF. The CDR3 bases are TGTGCCAGCACTAGCGGGGGGTCCCTGTCCCGCACAGATACGCAGTATTTT.

The chain carries TRBV2 and TRBJ1-3; tentatively, D is TRBD1 (5 bases). Germline-derived CDR1 and CDR2 are SNHLY and FYNNEI. The length of the CDR3 is 16 residues. V lost 8 bases and J lost 0, with 17 bases in between. The CDR3 spells CASVVGGFLSGNTIYF. CDR3 in DNA: TGTGCCAGCGTAGTTGGGGGGTTTCTCTCTGGAAACACCATATATTTT.

CDR3 DNA: TGTGCCATCAGTGAAACTAGCGTAGCGGGGTCATCCACAGATACGCAGTATTTT. Translated, it gives CAISETSVAGSSTDTQYF. This rearrangement joins TRBV10-3 to TRBJ2-3; 8 nucleotides agree with TRBD2. Germline assignment: CDR1 ENHRY and CDR2 SYGVKD. Germline trimming cut 3 bases from V and 2 bases from J; bases unmatched to any gene: 13. This CDR3 comprises 18 residues.

The chain carries TRBV7-2 and TRBJ1-5, with 7 bases identical to TRBD1. After removal of 5 bases from V and 0 bases from J, the junction contained 10 bases not matched to a gene. There are 17 residues in the CDR3. CDR1 is SGHTA and CDR2 is FQGNSA in the germline V gene. DNA for the CDR3: TGTGCCAGCAGCCTAACGGTGGGACAGTATAGCAATCAGCCCCAGCATTTT. This translates into CASSLTVGQYSNQPQHF. Full variable domain (rest looked up from reference TRBV7-2 and TRBJ1-5): GAGVSQSPSNKVTEKGKDVELRCDPISGHTALYWYRQSLGQGLEFLIYFQGNSAPDKSGLPSDRFSAERTGGSVSTLTIQRTQQEDSAVYLCASSLTVGQYSNQPQHFGDGTRLSIL.

V usage is TRBV19 and J usage is TRBJ1-4; unclear D gene. Germline loops: CDR1 LNHDA, CDR2 SQIVND (reference sequence). This CDR3 is built from 14 residues. Trimming shortened V by 4 bases and J by 1 base, and 7 bases separated the two germline ends. CDR3 residues: CASSNGRTNEKLFF. The CDR3 DNA sequence: TGTGCCAGTAGTAATGGGAGAACTAATGAAAAACTGTTTTTT.

The chain uses TRBV5-1 and TRBJ2-2, with a weak D call TRBD1 (6 bases). Trimming pared 8 bases from V and 5 bases from J, leaving 16 bases between. The germline gives CDR1 SGHRS, CDR2 YFSETQ. This CDR3 comprises 14 residues. The CDR3: CARRYRVVTGELFF. The CDR3 DNA sequence: TGCGCCAGGCGATACAGGGTGGTAACCGGGGAGCTGTTTTTT.

This chain uses TRBV4-1 with TRBJ2-7, with D tentatively TRBD2 (6 bases). The CDR3 length is 16 residues. V was shortened by 2 bases and J by 0 bases, with 14 bases between the two germline ends. CDR1 and CDR2 (germline): MGHRA, YSYEKL. CDR3 in amino acids: CASSQFSATSSYEQYF. The CDR3 DNA is TGCGCCAGCAGCCAATTCAGCGCGACTAGCTCCTACGAGCAGTACTTC.

This chain uses TRBV15 with TRBJ1-6; no clear D gene. The CDR3 runs 15 residues. Germline assignment: CDR1 LNHNV and CDR2 YYDKDF (reference sequence). Trimming left V 0 bases short and J 13 bases short, with 16 bases between. DNA for the CDR3: TGTGCCACCAGCAGAGATATGTCAGGCCTAGCGCCCCTCCACTTT. As protein: CATSRDMSGLAPLHF. Variable domain in full (rest from reference TRBV15 and TRBJ1-6): DAMVIQNPRYQVTQFGKPVTLSCSQTLNHNVMYWYQQKSSQAPKLLFHYYDKDFNNEADTPDNFQSRRPNTSFCFLDIRSPGLGDTAMYLCATSRDMSGLAPLHFGNGTRLTVT.

The chain combines TRBV19 with TRBJ1-3, with D perhaps matching TRBD1 (6 bases). This CDR3 is 17 amino acids long. Per germline, CDR1 LNHDA and CDR2 SQIVND (reference sequence). The germline V and J ends were trimmed by 4 bases and 4 bases, with 20 bases remaining between them. The CDR3: CASSNPRGVPGGNTIYF. In DNA form, the CDR3 reads TGTGCCAGTAGTAACCCCAGGGGCGTCCCGGGAGGAAACACCATATATTTT.

V usage is TRBV5-1 and J usage is TRBJ2-1; 8 bases align to TRBD1. V shed 0 bases, J shed 5 bases, and the junction held 4 bases outside the gene matches. CDR1 is SGHRS and CDR2 is YFSETQ in the germline V gene. The CDR3 totals 15 residues. In DNA, the CDR3 is TGCGCCAGCAGCTTGGCCTGGACAGGGAACAATGAGCAGTTCTTC. This gives the protein CASSLAWTGNNEQFF.

The rearrangement uses TRBV18 and TRBJ2-1; 9 nucleotides agree with TRBD2. CDR3 length: 15 amino acids. Germline V gene data show CDR1 as KGHSH and CDR2 as LQKENI. The J segment lost 8 bases and the V segment lost 5 bases, leaving 10 bases of the junction unmatched. CDR3 region: CASSTSSGARDEQFF. The CDR3 coding sequence is TGTGCCAGCTCAACTTCTAGCGGGGCCCGGGATGAGCAGTTCTTC.